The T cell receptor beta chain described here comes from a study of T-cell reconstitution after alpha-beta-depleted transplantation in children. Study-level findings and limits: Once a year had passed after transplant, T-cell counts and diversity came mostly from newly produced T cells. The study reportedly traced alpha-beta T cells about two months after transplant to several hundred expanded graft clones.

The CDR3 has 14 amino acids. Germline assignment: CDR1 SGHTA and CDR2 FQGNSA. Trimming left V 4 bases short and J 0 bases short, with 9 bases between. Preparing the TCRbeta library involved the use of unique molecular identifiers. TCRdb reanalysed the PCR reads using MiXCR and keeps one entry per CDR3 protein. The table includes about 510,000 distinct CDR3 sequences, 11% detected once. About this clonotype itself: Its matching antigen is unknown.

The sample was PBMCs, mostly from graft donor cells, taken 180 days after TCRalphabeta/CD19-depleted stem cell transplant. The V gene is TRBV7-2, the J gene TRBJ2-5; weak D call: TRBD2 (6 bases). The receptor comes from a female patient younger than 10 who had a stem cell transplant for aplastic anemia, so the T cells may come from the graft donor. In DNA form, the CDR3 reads TGTGCCAGCAGCTCCCTAGCGTACCAAGAGACCCAGTACTTC. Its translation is CASSSLAYQETQYF.